The 26 T cell receptor beta chains presented below share a single source sample, sequenced in a study of cytomegalovirus exposure and HLA in healthy donors. The PCR was carried out with 60 Vbeta primers and 13 Jbeta primers. Using immunoSEQ multiplex PCR, the repertoire was profiled, and TCRdb retains in-frame clones only, with some absent. Of around 150,000 clones in the sample, more than 70% were seen once. The specimen was PBMCs. These receptor sequences come from a man between 50 and 59 years old in good health and CMV-seronegative.

The chain has TRBV7-3 and TRBJ2-1, with a possible D match to TRBD1 (6 bases). The V gene's germline CDR1 is SGHTA and CDR2 FQGTGA. CDR3 length: 15 amino acids. V shed 1 base and J shed 6 bases, with 13 bases lying between them. The CDR3 spells CASSLSPGQINEQFF. The DNA of the CDR3 is TGTGCCAGCAGCTTAAGCCCTGGACAGATCAATGAGCAGTTCTTC. Full variable domain (rest looked up from reference TRBV7-3 and TRBJ2-1): GAGVSQTPSNKVTEKGKYVELRCDPISGHTALYWYRQSLGQGPEFLIYFQGTGAADDSGLPNDRFFAVRPEGSVSTLKIQRTERGDSAVYLCASSLSPGQINEQFFGPGTRLTVL.

The gene calls are TRBV5-4 and TRBJ1-1; 10 bases agree with TRBD1. CDR1 is SGHNT and CDR2 is YYREEE in the germline V gene (reference sequence). The CDR3 totals 15 residues. Trimming removed 4 bases from V and 5 bases from J; junction bases left unmatched: 8. CDR3 sequence: CASSTGQGGFTEAFF. CDR3 sequence (DNA): TGTGCCAGCAGCACTGGACAGGGGGGGTTTACTGAAGCTTTCTTT. The whole variable domain, remainder taken from reference TRBV5-4 and TRBJ1-1, is ETGVTQSPTHLIKTRGQQVTLRCSSQSGHNTVSWYQQALGQGPQFIFQYYREEENGRGNFPPRFSGLQFPNYSSELNVNALELDDSALYLCASSTGQGGFTEAFFGQGTRLTVV.

The V gene is TRBV4-1, the J gene TRBJ1-6, with a tentative D call TRBD1 (6 bases). Germline assignment: CDR1 MGHRA and CDR2 YSYEKL. V dropped 2 bases and J dropped 11 bases, with 7 bases sitting between them. This CDR3 is 12 amino acids long. Here the CDR3 reads CASSQQGPPLHF. The CDR3 DNA follows: TGCGCCAGCAGCCAACAGGGGCCACCCCTCCACTTT.

The rearrangement uses TRBV5-6 and TRBJ1-5, with D maybe TRBD1 (6 bases). The CDR3 length is 16 residues. The germline gives CDR1 SGHDT, CDR2 YYEEEE. V was clipped by 1 base and J by 1 base, with 12 bases between them. Here the CDR3 reads CASSLLKGGSNQPQHF. The CDR3, as DNA: TGTGCCAGCAGCTTGTTAAAAGGGGGAAGCAATCAGCCCCAGCATTTT.

The chain links TRBV2 to TRBJ2-7; TRBD2 matches at 11 bases. The CDR3 runs to 15 residues. Germline values: CDR1 SNHLY, CDR2 FYNNEI. V dropped 4 bases and J dropped 5; count of bases not matched to a gene: 7. The CDR3 loop is CASSVAGGPPHEQYF. As DNA, the CDR3 is TGTGCCAGCAGTGTAGCGGGAGGGCCCCCCCACGAGCAGTACTTC. The whole variable domain, remainder taken from reference TRBV2 and TRBJ2-7, is EPEVTQTPSHQVTQMGQEVILRCVPISNHLYFYWYRQILGQKVEFLVSFYNNEISEKSEIFDDQFSVERPDGSNFTLKIRSTKLEDSAMYFCASSVAGGPPHEQYFGPGTRLTVT.

The chain joins TRBV5-1 to TRBJ1-2; the match to TRBD1 covers 7 bases. The V segment lost 0 bases and the J segment 6 bases; nucleotides outside the gene matches: 5. The CDR3 extends over 14 amino acids. Germline CDR1 reads SGHRS; CDR2 reads YFSETQ. CDR3 loop: CASSLAPGGNGYTF. In DNA form, the CDR3 reads TGCGCCAGCAGCTTGGCGCCAGGGGGGAATGGCTACACCTTC.

This chain connects TRBV7-9 to TRBJ2-5, with 9 bases matching TRBD2. Per germline, CDR1 SEHNR and CDR2 FQNEAQ (reference sequence). Trimming took 1 base from V and 2 from J; bases not matched to a gene: 5. This CDR3 comprises 16 residues. The CDR3 protein is CASSLEGLAVQETQYF. The CDR3 nucleotides are TGTGCCAGCAGCTTAGAGGGACTAGCCGTACAAGAGACCCAGTACTTC.

As to this clone: A junction boundary mismatches the germline segment, possibly from a read error. The gene calls are TRBV28 and TRBJ2-2, with 8 bases identical to TRBD1. Per germline, CDR1 MDHEN and CDR2 SYDVKM. This CDR3 spans 16 amino acids. In DNA form, the CDR3 reads TGTGCCAGCAATTTAGGAGGACAGGGTATAACCGGGGAGCTGTTTTTT. Its protein product is CASNLGGQGITGELFF.

Regarding this clone: Its ends do not fully match the called genes, so a read error is possible. The V gene is TRBV7-9, the J gene TRBJ2-5, with TRBD1 as a possible D gene (6 bases). This CDR3 comprises 13 residues. Germline CDR1 is SEHNR and CDR2 is FQNEAQ (reference sequence). The chain's CDR3 is CASSPWDTPSLNF. In DNA form, the CDR3 reads TGTGCCAGCAGCCCTTGGGACACCCCATCCCTAAACTTC.

CDR3 region: CAGLLAYNEQFF. Written as DNA, the CDR3 is TGTGCCGGTTTACTAGCGTACAATGAGCAGTTCTTC. The chain has TRBV25-1 and TRBJ2-1; 7 bases agree with TRBD2. This CDR3 is built from 12 residues. J gave up 4 bases and V 11 bases, and 5 bases lay outside the gene matches. Per germline, CDR1 MGHDK and CDR2 SYGVNS.

This clone was detected a few times. The V gene is TRBV7-8, the J gene TRBJ2-7; no definite D call. Germline loops: CDR1 SGHVS, CDR2 FQNEAQ. The CDR3 contains 13 residues. Trimming took 0 bases from V and 5 from J, leaving 8 bases between them. As DNA, the CDR3 is TGTGCCAGCAGCTTAGCCCGCTCGGACGAGCAGTACTTC. As protein: CASSLARSDEQYF.

Concerning this clone itself: Different DNA sequences within this sample yield the same CDR3. The CDR3 reads CASSLGQDNEKLFF. The DNA for the CDR3 is TGCGCCAGCAGCCTAGGACAGGATAATGAAAAACTGTTTTTT. The rearrangement joins TRBV5-1 to TRBJ1-4, with TRBD1 identical over 7 bases. The length of the CDR3 is 14 residues. The germline CDR1 and CDR2 sequences are SGHRS and YFSETQ. Losses at the gene ends were 4 bases for V and 4 bases for J; bases not matched to a gene: 4.

The V call is TRBV29-1, the J call TRBJ2-1; 8 bases are a match to TRBD2. Unmatched junction bases numbered 8, after V lost 4 bases and J lost 9 bases. Germline V CDR1 and CDR2: SQVTM, ANQGSEA. This CDR3 is 13 amino acids long. The CDR3 DNA sequence: TGCAGCGTTGGGACTAGCACAACAGGTGAGCAGTTCTTC. It yields the protein CSVGTSTTGEQFF.

This clone has only one observation. V gene TRBV6-5 combines with J gene TRBJ2-3; 12 bases align to TRBD2. There are 14 residues in the CDR3. The ends lost 5 bases at V and 6 bases at J; junction bases unmatched: 3. CDR1 and CDR2 from the germline V gene are MNHEY and SVGAGI. This CDR3 is CASSTSGRSDTQYF. The DNA of the CDR3 is TGTGCCAGCAGTACTAGCGGGAGGTCTGATACGCAGTATTTT.

The V and J genes are TRBV5-5 and TRBJ2-3, with a weak D call TRBD1 (5 bases). Germline V gene lookup returns CDR1 SGHKS and CDR2 YYEKEE (reference sequence). The CDR3 has 15 residues. V gave up 1 base and J gave up 1 base, with 10 bases separating them. In DNA, the CDR3 is TGTGCCAGCAGCTTGTCGTGGGGCGGCACAGATACGCAGTATTTT. Protein sequence: CASSLSWGGTDTQYF.

This chain links TRBV5-4 with TRBJ1-6; TRBD1 might be the D (5 bases). Trimming took 1 base from V and 3 from J, leaving 8 bases between them. This CDR3 has 15 residues. CDR1 is SGHNT, CDR2 YYREEE, per germline (reference sequence). Here the CDR3 reads CASSLSGGYNSPLHF. The CDR3 nucleotides are TGTGCCAGCAGCTTGAGCGGGGGCTATAATTCACCCCTCCACTTT.

The chain uses TRBV29-1 and TRBJ1-1; 12 nucleotides agree with TRBD1. This CDR3 spans 11 amino acids. With V trimmed by 7 bases and J by 7 bases, 1 base remained unmatched. CDR1 SQVTM and CDR2 ANQGSEA come from the germline V gene. CDR3 sequence (DNA): TGCAGCGGGGACAGGGGGCGTGAAGCTTTCTTT. As protein: CSGDRGREAFF.

The chain joins TRBV5-4 to TRBJ2-1; the match to TRBD2 covers 8 bases. The V segment lost 3 bases and the J segment 0 bases; nucleotides outside the gene matches: 5. This CDR3 has 16 amino acids. The germline CDR1 and CDR2 sequences are SGHNT and YYREEE (reference sequence). CDR3: CASSSRTSPSYNEQFF. In nucleotides, the CDR3 is TGTGCCAGCAGCTCCAGGACTAGCCCCTCCTACAATGAGCAGTTCTTC. Full variable domain (remainder filled in from reference TRBV5-4 and TRBJ2-1): ETGVTQSPTHLIKTRGQQVTLRCSSQSGHNTVSWYQQALGQGPQFIFQYYREEENGRGNFPPRFSGLQFPNYSSELNVNALELDDSALYLCASSSRTSPSYNEQFFGPGTRLTVL.

The rearrangement links TRBV5-6 to TRBJ2-7; 10 bases agree with TRBD1. Germline CDR1 is SGHDT and CDR2 is YYEEEE. This CDR3 spans 17 amino acids. V was pared by 3 bases and J by 2 bases, with 11 bases of the junction left unmatched. The CDR3 nucleotides are TGTGCCAGCAGCTCCAGGACAGGGGGGTCCCTCGCCTACGAGCAGTACTTC. This gives the protein CASSSRTGGSLAYEQYF.

This chain joins TRBV2 and TRBJ2-7; 8 bases map to TRBD1. This CDR3 is built from 14 residues. Unmatched junction bases numbered 11, after V lost 6 bases and J lost 7 bases. The V gene's germline CDR1 is SNHLY and CDR2 FYNNEI. The CDR3 nucleotides are TGTGCCAGCAGGATACAGGGGGTATCGGGGGAGCAGTACTTC. Protein product: CASRIQGVSGEQYF.

This sequence joins TRBV6-1 and TRBJ1-4; D may be TRBD1 (6 bases). The V end lost 4 bases, the J end lost 0 bases, and 9 bases lay between the germline ends. Germline values: CDR1 MNHNS, CDR2 SASEGT. This CDR3 spans 15 amino acids. The chain's CDR3 is CASSVQGATNEKLFF. The CDR3 DNA reads as TGTGCCAGCAGTGTACAGGGAGCAACTAATGAAAAACTGTTTTTT.

This chain links TRBV5-1 with TRBJ2-5; no definite D call. Trimming left V 1 base short and J 1 base short, with 8 bases between. Germline V CDR1 and CDR2: SGHRS, YFSETQ. This CDR3 has 14 residues. Here the CDR3 DNA reads TGCGCCAGCAGCTTGCAGGTCCCCCAAGAGACCCAGTACTTC. It is translated as CASSLQVPQETQYF.

The chain links TRBV28 to TRBJ2-6, with a possible D match to TRBD2 (7 bases). Germline assignment: CDR1 MDHEN and CDR2 SYDVKM. Between the trimmed V and J ends, which lost 10 bases and 2 bases, there was a span of 18 bases. CDR3 length: 16 residues. The CDR3 sequence is CAIGGRGAPGANVLTF. The CDR3, as DNA: TGTGCCATCGGAGGACGGGGGGCTCCTGGGGCCAACGTCCTGACTTTC.

The sample holds a few counts of this clone. The chain carries TRBV2 and TRBJ2-5; tentatively, D is TRBD1 (6 bases). Germline V lookup: CDR1 SNHLY, CDR2 FYNNEI. The CDR3 totals 14 residues. V was clipped by 5 bases and J by 0 bases, with 10 bases between them. CDR3 protein: CASSPGQYQETQYF. The DNA for the CDR3 is TGTGCCAGCAGTCCTGGACAGTACCAAGAGACCCAGTACTTC. The complete variable domain, with remaining parts taken from reference TRBV2 and TRBJ2-5, reads EPEVTQTPSHQVTQMGQEVILRCVPISNHLYFYWYRQILGQKVEFLVSFYNNEISEKSEIFDDQFSVERPDGSNFTLKIRSTKLEDSAMYFCASSPGQYQETQYFGPGTRLLVL.

The chain employs TRBV28 and TRBJ1-1; D ambiguous. Germline CDR1 reads MDHEN; CDR2 reads SYDVKM. Trimming took 10 bases from V and 2 from J, leaving 14 bases between them. The CDR3 is made up of 13 amino acids. DNA of the CDR3: TGTGCCACCGTGACACACCCCAACACTGAAGCTTTCTTT. It translates to CATVTHPNTEAFF.

The gene calls are TRBV4-1 and TRBJ2-7, with 7 nucleotides matching TRBD2. The germline V gene encodes CDR1 MGHRA and CDR2 YSYEKL. After removal of 1 base from V and 2 bases from J, the junction contained 5 bases not matched to a gene. The CDR3 runs to 15 residues. CDR3 in amino acids: CASSQVDGGTYEQYF. In nucleotides, the CDR3 is TGCGCCAGCAGCCAAGTCGACGGGGGGACCTACGAGCAGTACTTC.